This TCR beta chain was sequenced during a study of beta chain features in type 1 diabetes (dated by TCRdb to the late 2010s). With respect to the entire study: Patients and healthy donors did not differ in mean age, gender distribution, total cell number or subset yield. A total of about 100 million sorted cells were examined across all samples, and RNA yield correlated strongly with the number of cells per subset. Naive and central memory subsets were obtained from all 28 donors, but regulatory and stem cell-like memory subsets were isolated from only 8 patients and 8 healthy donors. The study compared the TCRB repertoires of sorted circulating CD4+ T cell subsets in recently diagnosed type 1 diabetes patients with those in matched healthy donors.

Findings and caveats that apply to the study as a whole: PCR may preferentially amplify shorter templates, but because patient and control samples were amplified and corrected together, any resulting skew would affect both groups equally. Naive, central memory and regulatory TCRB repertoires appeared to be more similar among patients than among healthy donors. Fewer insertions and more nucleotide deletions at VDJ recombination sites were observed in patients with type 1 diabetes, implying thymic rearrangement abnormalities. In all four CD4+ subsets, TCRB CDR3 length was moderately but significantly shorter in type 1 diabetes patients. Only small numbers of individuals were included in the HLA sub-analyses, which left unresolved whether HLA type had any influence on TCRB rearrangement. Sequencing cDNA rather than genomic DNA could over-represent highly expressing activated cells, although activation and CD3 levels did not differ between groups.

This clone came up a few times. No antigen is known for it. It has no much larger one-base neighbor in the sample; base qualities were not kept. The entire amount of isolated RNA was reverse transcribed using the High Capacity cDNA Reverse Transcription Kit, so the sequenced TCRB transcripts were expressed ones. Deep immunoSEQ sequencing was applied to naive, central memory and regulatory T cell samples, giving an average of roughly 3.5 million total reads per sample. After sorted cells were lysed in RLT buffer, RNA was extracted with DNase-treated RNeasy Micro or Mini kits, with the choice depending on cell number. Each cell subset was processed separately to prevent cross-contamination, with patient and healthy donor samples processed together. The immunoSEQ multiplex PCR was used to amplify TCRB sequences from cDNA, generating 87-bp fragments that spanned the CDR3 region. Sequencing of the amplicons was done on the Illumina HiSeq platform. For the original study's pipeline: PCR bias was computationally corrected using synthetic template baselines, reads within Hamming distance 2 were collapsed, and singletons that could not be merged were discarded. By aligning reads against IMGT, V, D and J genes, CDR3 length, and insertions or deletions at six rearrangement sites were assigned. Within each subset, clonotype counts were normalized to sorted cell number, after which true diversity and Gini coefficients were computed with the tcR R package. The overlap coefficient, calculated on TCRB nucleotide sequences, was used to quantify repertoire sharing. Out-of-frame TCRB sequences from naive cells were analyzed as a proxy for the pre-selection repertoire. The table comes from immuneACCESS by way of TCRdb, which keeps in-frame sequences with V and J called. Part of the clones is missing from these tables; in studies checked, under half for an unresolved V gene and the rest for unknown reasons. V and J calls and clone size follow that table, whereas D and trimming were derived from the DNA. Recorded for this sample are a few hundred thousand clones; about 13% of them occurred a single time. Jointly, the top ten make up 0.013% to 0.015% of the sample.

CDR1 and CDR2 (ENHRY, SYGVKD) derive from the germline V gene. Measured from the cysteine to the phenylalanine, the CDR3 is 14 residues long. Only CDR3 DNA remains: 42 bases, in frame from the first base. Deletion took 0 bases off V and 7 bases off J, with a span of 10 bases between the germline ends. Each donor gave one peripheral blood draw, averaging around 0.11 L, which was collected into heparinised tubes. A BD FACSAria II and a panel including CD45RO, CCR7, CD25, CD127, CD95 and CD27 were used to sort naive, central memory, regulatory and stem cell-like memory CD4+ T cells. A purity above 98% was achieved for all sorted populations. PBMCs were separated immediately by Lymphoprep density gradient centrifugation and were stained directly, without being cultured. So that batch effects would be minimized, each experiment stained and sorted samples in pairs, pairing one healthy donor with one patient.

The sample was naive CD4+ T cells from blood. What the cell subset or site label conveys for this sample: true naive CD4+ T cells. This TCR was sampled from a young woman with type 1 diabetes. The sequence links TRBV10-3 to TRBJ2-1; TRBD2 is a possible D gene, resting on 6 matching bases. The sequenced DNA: TGTGCCATCAGTGAGTCGAGGGGAGGAAATGAGCAGTTCTTC. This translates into CAISESRGGNEQFF.